The clone carrying this TCR beta chain was recorded once. Its antigen is unknown. Sequencing used immunoSEQ multiplex PCR; TCRdb keeps in-frame clones, though not all of them. The data show around 180,000 clones, around 92% seen once. CDR3 length: 13 residues. Germline CDR1 is SGHKS and CDR2 is YYEKEE (reference sequence). Deletions cut 3 bases from V and 2 bases from J, with 7 bases between. This sample was included in a study of T cell responses to AZD1222 COVID-19 vaccine. Broader study findings: In a largely white British group with more females than males, clonal diversity was possibly underestimated. As reported, nearly half of all spike-specific TCRs target variant regions that are unmutated. Spike was spanned by vaccine-associated CD4 TCRs, which were dominant at 160-218 and 743-854.

The chain carries TRBV5-5 and TRBJ2-3, with D possibly being TRBD1 or TRBD2 (5 bases each). The receptor comes from an adult in good health. Sequences were derived from peripheral blood, sampled on day 0 of AZD1222 vaccination. CDR3 sequence (DNA): TGTGCCAGCAGCTGGGGGAACACAGATACGCAGTATTTT. It translates to CASSWGNTDTQYF.